Given below is one T cell receptor beta chain in context. This specimen belongs to a study of spatial heterogeneity in lung cancer. Study background: Untreated early-stage non-small cell lung cancer patients, 72 in total, were the donors.

Germline trimming cut 3 bases from V and 7 bases from J; bases unmatched to any gene: 1. CDR3 size: 13 residues. Germline CDR1 SGHAT, CDR2 FQNNGV. The sample's time point: blood at routine non-recurrence follow-up after resection. Whole RNA came from tumor, nontumor lung or frozen PBMC and was sequenced without being sorted. TCRdb analysed the 5' RACE reads with MiXCR anew, one entry per CDR3 protein. The sample lists around 110,000 distinct CDR3 sequences, 12% occurring once. This sequence was found in a male donor with early-stage non-small cell lung cancer. Here the sequenced sample was PBMCs, taken at follow-up. V is TRBV11-2 and J is TRBJ1-4; 8 nucleotides match TRBD1. The CDR3 coding sequence is TGTGCCAGCAGCTTGGACAGGGTTGAAAAACTGTTTTTT. Encoded protein: CASSLDRVEKLFF.